Reported below is one T cell receptor (beta chain). This clone's antigen is unknown. No much larger clonotype is one base removed from it; base qualities were not supplied. This record belongs to a study of blood T cell repertoires in COVID-19 (TCRdb year 2020). General notes on the study: Recovered participants in ImmuneRACE Cohort 3 were defined by two consecutive negative NP/OP PCR tests, clearance by a healthcare professional, or resolution of symptoms. Samples came from the ongoing ImmuneRACE study (first 160 participants) plus 1,254 subjects from 6 global collaborators. Samples from collaborators originated in the United States, Italy and Spain and spanned both the acute and convalescent phases of COVID-19. Where HLA class I and class II types were available, the types were taken from metadata supplied by the sample provider, not from assay-based typing. The dataset comprised deeply sampled blood TCRbeta repertoires from subjects exposed to, actively infected with, or recovered from COVID-19. The repertoires were released in a freely available public database intended as a resource for research on the immune response to SARS-CoV-2. The material from the prospective study consisted of cDNA or gDNA derived from T cells, B-cell-depleted T cells, or PBMCs. Nearly every sample came with metadata listing a de-identified subject ID, COVID-19 status, age in years and sex. Study-wide findings and limitations: Clinical and demographic metadata were provided uncurated, with the amount varying by source and participant.

The immunoSEQ Assay, a bias-controlled multiplex PCR, was used to amplify TCRbeta CDR3 regions from genomic DNA. On the authors' methods: Within the assay, amplification of reference gene primers was used to estimate how many nucleated cells each sample contained. Sequence reads were collapsed and filtered to measure the absolute abundance of every unique TCRbeta CDR3 rearrangement. Productive Simpson clonality was computed per sample as the square root of Simpson's diversity index over productive rearrangements. Drawn from immuneACCESS, this table holds only the in-frame rearrangements with V and J called that TCRdb kept. Clones are partly lost; checked studies trace under half to an unresolved V gene and leave the rest unexplained. V, J and clone size were drawn from that table, and D and trimming were deduced from the DNA. The sample includes approximately 190,000 clones, with about 88% observed a single time. The top ten clones comprise approximately 25% of the sample.

Participants in the prospective study were aged about 18 to 95 years, lived in about two dozen United States geographic areas, and enrolled through a virtual design. Cohort assignment in the prospective study relied on participant-reported clinical history from a screening survey and a study questionnaire. Each participant in the prospective study had whole blood, serum and a nasopharyngeal or oropharyngeal swab collected by mobile phlebotomists. Prospective study participants could optionally give additional blood draws and questionnaires over an approximately two-month period. Prospective study blood samples were shipped either frozen or at room temperature before DNA extraction. V is cut by 2 bases and J by 0 bases, and the space between the germline ends is 8 bases. The CDR3 holds 15 amino acids from the cysteine to the phenylalanine. CDR3 DNA is the only sequence kept; it has 45 bases, read in frame from the first base. Taken from the germline V gene, the CDR1 and CDR2 loops are MNHEY and SVGAGI.

The sample consisted of PBMCs or T cells enriched from blood (not recorded which). This TCR came from a woman aged 40 to 50 in a cohort exposed to, infected with or recovered from COVID-19 (not recorded which). Recombination connected TRBV6-5 to TRBJ1-5, and perhaps TRBD1 as D gene, on 6 matching bases. The CDR3 here reads CASSYNRASNQPQHF. The nucleotides are TGTGCCAGCAGTTACAACAGGGCTAGCAATCAGCCCCAGCATTTT.